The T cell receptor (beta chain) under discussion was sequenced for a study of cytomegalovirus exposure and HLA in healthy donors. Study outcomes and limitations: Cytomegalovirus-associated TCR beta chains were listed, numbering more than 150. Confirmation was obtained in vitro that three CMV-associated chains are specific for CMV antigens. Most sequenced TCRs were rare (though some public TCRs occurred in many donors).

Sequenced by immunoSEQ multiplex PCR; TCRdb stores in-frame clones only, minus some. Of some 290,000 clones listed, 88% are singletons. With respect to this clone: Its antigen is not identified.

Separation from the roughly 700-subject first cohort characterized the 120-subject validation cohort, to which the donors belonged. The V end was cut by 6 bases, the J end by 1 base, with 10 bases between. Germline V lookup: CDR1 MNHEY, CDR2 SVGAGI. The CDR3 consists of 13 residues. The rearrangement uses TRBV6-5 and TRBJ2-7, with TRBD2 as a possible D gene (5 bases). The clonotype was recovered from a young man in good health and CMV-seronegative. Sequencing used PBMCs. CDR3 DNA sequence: TGTGCCAGCAGACCAGGCGGGTCCTACGAGCAGTACTTC. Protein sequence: CASRPGGSYEQYF.